This passage covers 3 T cell receptor beta chains from one sample sequenced in a study of blood T cell repertoires in COVID-19. This table comes from immunoSEQ multiplex PCR, and its TCRdb copy is limited to in-frame clones, with some not included. Here the sample spans 85,000 to 120,000 clones, about 70% being singletons. Sequenced material: peripheral blood. The receptors were sampled from a human donor with acute or convalescent COVID-19. The donor label of this sample is uncertain.

This sequence joins TRBV2 and TRBJ1-6; 7 bases are a match to TRBD1. Losses at the gene ends were 5 bases for V and 9 bases for J; bases not matched to a gene: 7. Looked up from germline, CDR1 is SNHLY and CDR2 is FYNNEI. CDR3 length: 14 residues. DNA of the CDR3: TGTGCCAGCAGTTCCGACAGGGTTGTTTCACCCCTCCACTTT. As protein: CASSSDRVVSPLHF.

The rearrangement links TRBV19 to TRBJ1-5, with 7 bases fitting TRBD1. CDR3 length: 16 amino acids. Trimming removed 5 bases from V and 0 bases from J; junction bases left unmatched: 7. Germline values: CDR1 LNHDA, CDR2 SQIVND (reference sequence). Written as DNA, the CDR3 is TGTGCCAGTAGTCTGCGACAGGGAGCTAGCAATCAGCCCCAGCATTTT. Residues: CASSLRQGASNQPQHF. Using reference TRBV19 and TRBJ1-5 for the parts outside the CDR3, the full variable domain is DGGITQSPKYLFRKEGQNVTLSCEQNLNHDAMYWYRQDPGQGLRLIYYSQIVNDFQKGDIAEGYSVSREKKESFPLTVTSAQKNPTAFYLCASSLRQGASNQPQHFGDGTRLSIL.

This rearrangement joins TRBV11-2 to TRBJ2-5, with 12 nucleotides matching TRBD2. The CDR3 consists of 18 residues. Germline V gene data show CDR1 as SGHAT and CDR2 as FQNNGV. Unmatched junction bases numbered 11, after V lost 1 base and J lost 5 bases. CDR3 bases: TGTGCCAGCAGCTTAGTTCCTAGCGGGGGGGCCGATAGGGAGACCCAGTACTTC. Protein: CASSLVPSGGADRETQYF.